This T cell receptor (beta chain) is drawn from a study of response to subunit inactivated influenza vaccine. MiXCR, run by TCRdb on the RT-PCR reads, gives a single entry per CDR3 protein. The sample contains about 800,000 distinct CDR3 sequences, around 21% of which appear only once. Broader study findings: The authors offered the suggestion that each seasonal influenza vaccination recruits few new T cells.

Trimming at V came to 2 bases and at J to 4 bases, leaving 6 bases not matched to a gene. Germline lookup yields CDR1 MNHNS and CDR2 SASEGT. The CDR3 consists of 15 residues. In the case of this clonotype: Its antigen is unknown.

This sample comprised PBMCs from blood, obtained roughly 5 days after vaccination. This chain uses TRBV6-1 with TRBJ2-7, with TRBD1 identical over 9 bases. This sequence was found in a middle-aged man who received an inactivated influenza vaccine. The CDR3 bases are TGTGCCAGCAGTGAACCCGGGACAGGGTTATACGAGCAGTACTTC. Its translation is CASSEPGTGLYEQYF.